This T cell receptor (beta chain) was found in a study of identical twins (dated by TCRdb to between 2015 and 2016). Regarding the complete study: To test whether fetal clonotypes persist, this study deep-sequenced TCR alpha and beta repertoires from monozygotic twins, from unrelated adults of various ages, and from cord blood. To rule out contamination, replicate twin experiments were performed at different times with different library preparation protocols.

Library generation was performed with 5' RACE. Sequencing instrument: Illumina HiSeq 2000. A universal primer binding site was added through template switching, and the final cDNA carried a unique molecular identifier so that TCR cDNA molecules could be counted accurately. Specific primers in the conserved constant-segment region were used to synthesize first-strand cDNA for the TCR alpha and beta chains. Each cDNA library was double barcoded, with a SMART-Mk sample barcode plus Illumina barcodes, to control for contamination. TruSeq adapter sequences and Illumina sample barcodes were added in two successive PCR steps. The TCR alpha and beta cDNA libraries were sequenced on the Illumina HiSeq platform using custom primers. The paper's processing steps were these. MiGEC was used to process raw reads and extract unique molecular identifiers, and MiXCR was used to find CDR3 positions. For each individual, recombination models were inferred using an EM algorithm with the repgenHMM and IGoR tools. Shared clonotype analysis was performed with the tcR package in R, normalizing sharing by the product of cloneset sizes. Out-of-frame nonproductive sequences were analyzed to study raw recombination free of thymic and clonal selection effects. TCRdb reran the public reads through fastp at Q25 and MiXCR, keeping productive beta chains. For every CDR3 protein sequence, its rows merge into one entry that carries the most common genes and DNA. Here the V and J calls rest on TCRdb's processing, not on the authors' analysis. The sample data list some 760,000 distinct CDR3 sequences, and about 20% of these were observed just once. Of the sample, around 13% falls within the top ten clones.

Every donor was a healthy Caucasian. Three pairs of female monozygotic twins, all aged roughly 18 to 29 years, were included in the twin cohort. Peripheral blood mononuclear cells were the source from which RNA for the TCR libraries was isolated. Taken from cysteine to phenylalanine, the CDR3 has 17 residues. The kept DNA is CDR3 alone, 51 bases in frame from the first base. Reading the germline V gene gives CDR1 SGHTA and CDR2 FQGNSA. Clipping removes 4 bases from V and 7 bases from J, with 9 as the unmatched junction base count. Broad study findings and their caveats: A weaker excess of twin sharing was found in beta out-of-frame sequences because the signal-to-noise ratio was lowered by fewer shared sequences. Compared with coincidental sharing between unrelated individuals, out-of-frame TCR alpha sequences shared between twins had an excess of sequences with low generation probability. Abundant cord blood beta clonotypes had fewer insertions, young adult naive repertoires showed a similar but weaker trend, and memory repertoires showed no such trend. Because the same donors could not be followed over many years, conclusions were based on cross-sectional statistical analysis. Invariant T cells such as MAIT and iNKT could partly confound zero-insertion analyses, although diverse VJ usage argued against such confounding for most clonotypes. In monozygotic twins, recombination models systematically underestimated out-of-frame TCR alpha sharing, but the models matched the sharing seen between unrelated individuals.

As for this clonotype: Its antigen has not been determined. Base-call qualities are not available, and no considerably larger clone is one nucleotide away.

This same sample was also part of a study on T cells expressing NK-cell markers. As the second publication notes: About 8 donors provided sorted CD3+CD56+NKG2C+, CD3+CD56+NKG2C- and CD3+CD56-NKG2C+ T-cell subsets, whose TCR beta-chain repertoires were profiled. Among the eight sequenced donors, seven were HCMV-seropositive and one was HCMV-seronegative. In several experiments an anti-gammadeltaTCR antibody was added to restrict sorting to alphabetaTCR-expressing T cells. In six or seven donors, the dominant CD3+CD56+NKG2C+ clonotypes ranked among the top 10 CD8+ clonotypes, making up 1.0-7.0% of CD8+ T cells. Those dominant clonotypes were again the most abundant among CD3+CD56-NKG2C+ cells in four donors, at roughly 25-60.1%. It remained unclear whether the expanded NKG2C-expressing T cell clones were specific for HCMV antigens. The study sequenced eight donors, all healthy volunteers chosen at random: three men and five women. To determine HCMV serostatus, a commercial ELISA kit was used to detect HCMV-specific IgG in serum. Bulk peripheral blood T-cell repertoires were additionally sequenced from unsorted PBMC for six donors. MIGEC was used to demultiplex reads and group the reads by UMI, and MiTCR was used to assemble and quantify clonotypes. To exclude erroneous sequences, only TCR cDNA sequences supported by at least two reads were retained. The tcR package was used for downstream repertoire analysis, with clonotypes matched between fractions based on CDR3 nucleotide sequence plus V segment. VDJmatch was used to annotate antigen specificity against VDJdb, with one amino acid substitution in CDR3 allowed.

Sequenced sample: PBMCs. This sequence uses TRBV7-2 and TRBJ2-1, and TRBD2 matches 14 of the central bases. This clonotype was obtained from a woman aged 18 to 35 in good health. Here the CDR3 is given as CASSSSTRTSGRNEQFF. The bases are TGTGCCAGCAGCTCCAGTACCCGGACTAGCGGGAGGAATGAGCAGTTCTTC.